This T cell receptor beta chain was retrieved from a study of shared clonotypes between healthy human individuals. CDR3 size: 13 residues. Losses at the gene ends were 4 bases for V and 5 bases for J; bases not matched to a gene: 2. CDR1 is MNHEY, CDR2 SMNVEV, per germline (reference sequence). TCRdb's table, derived via immunoSEQ multiplex PCR, lists solely in-frame clones and lacks some. The sample lists about 680,000 clones; roughly 94% were seen once. The naive CD8 population came from CD45RO-negative cells selected for CCR7, without terminally differentiated effector memory CD45RA+ cells. Sequencing was done on a sample of naive CD8+ T cells sorted from blood. The receptor was isolated from a man between 25 and 39 years old in good health. This sequence joins TRBV27 and TRBJ2-1; 7 nucleotides match TRBD1. The CDR3, as DNA: TGTGCCAGCAGTTACGACAGGGACAATGAGCAGTTCTTC. Translating gives CASSYDRDNEQFF.